This is a list of T cell receptor beta chains from one sample in a study of OX40 agonist ivuxolimab in advanced cancers. Sequenced by immunoSEQ multiplex PCR; TCRdb stores in-frame clones only, minus some. The sample shows tens of thousands of clones, 90% of them seen only once. Source: CD4+ or CD8+ T cells sorted from blood, taken in a trial of the OX40 agonist ivuxolimab. These receptors came from an adult with an advanced solid tumor such as melanoma, head and neck, liver or kidney cancer. Each CDR3 is given with its conserved first and last residue. The order of the fields is V gene, D gene, clone size, J gene, CDR3 protein, CDR3 DNA. The D gene is left open where the match is weak. Clone size appears in some rows only: once, few, many, or a class for an expanded clone.

>TRBV30|NA|few|TRBJ1-1
CAYAFFGEAFF
TGTGCCTATGCTTTCTTCGGTGAAGCTTTCTTT
>TRBV9|NA|NA|TRBJ2-1
CASSAEYNEQFF
TGTGCCAGCAGCGCGGAGTACAATGAGCAGTTCTTC
>TRBV7-2|NA|NA|TRBJ2-4
CASSRENRVADKNIQYF
TGTGCCAGCAGCCGCGAAAACAGGGTCGCAGACAAAAACATTCAGTACTTC
>TRBV11-2|TRBD1|NA|TRBJ1-1
CASSLGQLNTEAFF
TGTGCCAGCAGCTTGGGACAGCTGAACACTGAAGCTTTCTTT
>TRBV7-9|NA|NA|TRBJ2-3
CASSLDSLRDTQYF
TGTGCCAGCAGCTTAGACTCCCTTAGAGATACGCAGTATTTT
>TRBV18|TRBD2|NA|TRBJ2-7
CASSPGGGYEQYF
TGTGCCAGCTCACCTGGGGGGGGATACGAGCAGTACTTC
>TRBV2|NA|NA|TRBJ2-2
CASSELGLDNTGELFF
TGTGCCAGCAGTGAGTTGGGTCTAGATAACACCGGGGAGCTGTTTTTT
>TRBV6-5|TRBD2|NA|TRBJ2-5
CASSYYGGAGETQYF
TGTGCCAGCAGTTACTACGGGGGGGCAGGGGAGACCCAGTACTTC
>TRBV11-3|TRBD2|NA|TRBJ2-5
CASSLDYSPGLAQQTQYF
TGTGCCAGCAGCTTAGATTACTCGCCTGGACTAGCGCAGCAGACCCAGTACTTC
>TRBV28|NA|NA|TRBJ2-7
CASSDPRRSSYEQYF
TGTGCCAGCAGTGACCCACGTCGGTCCTCCTACGAGCAGTACTTC
>TRBV2|NA|NA|TRBJ1-2
CASSGVDYYGYTF
TGTGCCAGCAGTGGAGTGGATTACTATGGCTACACCTTC
>TRBV11-2|NA|NA|TRBJ2-2
CASSLARAGELFF
TGTGCCAGCAGCTTAGCTAGGGCCGGGGAGCTGTTTTTT
>TRBV5-4|NA|NA|TRBJ1-2
CASSRQLFESYGYTF
TGTGCCAGCAGCCGACAGCTTTTCGAGAGCTATGGCTACACCTTC
>TRBV5-1|NA|NA|TRBJ2-3
CASSTSGWVTDTQYF
TGCGCCAGCAGTACCAGCGGGTGGGTCACAGATACGCAGTATTTT
>TRBV4-1|NA|NA|TRBJ2-2
CASSQDPAATGELFF
TGCGCCAGCAGCCAAGATCCAGCGGCCACCGGGGAGCTGTTTTTT
>TRBV18|NA|NA|TRBJ2-3
CASSPLGVETDTQYF
TGTGCCAGCTCACCACTGGGAGTTGAGACAGATACGCAGTATTTT
>TRBV9|NA|NA|TRBJ2-7
CASSFRGKGEQYF
TGTGCCAGCAGCTTCAGGGGCAAGGGCGAGCAGTACTTC
>TRBV19|NA|NA|TRBJ2-7
CASSTPGRRSSYEQYF
TGTGCCAGTAGTACTCCGGGGCGGAGGAGCTCCTACGAGCAGTACTTC
>TRBV7-6|NA|NA|TRBJ2-1
CASSLAEGSYNEQFF
TGTGCCAGCAGCTTAGCTGAGGGATCATACAATGAGCAGTTCTTC
>TRBV5-1|TRBD2|NA|TRBJ2-2
CASSLDGSGGDLFAPGELFF
TGCGCCAGCAGCTTGGATGGTAGCGGGGGAGACTTATTTGCCCCCGGGGAGCTGTTTTTT
>TRBV6-1|TRBD1|NA|TRBJ1-2
CASSEGKKGAYGYTF
TGTGCCAGCAGTGAAGGTAAGAAGGGGGCCTATGGCTACACCTTC
>TRBV19|NA|few|TRBJ2-3
CASSRTTDTQYF
TGTGCCAGTAGCCGCACCACAGATACGCAGTATTTT
>TRBV6-1|TRBD2|NA|TRBJ2-5
CASSAGTSDETQYF
TGTGCCAGCAGTGCCGGGACTAGTGACGAGACCCAGTACTTC
>TRBV11-1|NA|once|TRBJ2-3
CASTLGQFSRTDTQYF
TGTGCCAGCACCCTAGGGCAGTTTTCGAGGACAGATACGCAGTATTTT
>TRBV5-4|NA|NA|TRBJ1-3
CASSLAAGLIGNTIYF
TGTGCCAGCAGCTTGGCGGCAGGGCTTATTGGAAACACCATATATTTT
>TRBV28|NA|NA|TRBJ1-5
CASITPRGYGNQPQHF
TGTGCCAGCATCACTCCTCGGGGGTATGGCAATCAGCCCCAGCATTTT
>TRBV18|NA|NA|TRBJ2-2
CASSPPPKDFSSAGELFF
TGTGCCAGCTCACCACCGCCCAAGGACTTCTCTTCGGCCGGGGAGCTGTTTTTT
>TRBV5-1|TRBD2|NA|TRBJ2-1
CASSLTPSGYNEQFF
TGCGCCAGCAGCTTGACGCCTAGCGGCTACAATGAGCAGTTCTTC
>TRBV18|TRBD1|NA|TRBJ1-4
CASSAGTGLEKLFF
TGTGCCAGCTCAGCCGGGACAGGTCTCGAAAAACTGTTTTTT
>TRBV6-5|NA|NA|TRBJ1-1
CASRSTVMNTEAFF
TGTGCCAGCCGTTCGACAGTCATGAACACTGAAGCTTTCTTT
>TRBV13|TRBD2|NA|TRBJ2-3
CASSLEGVAGGGPDTQYF
TGTGCCAGCAGCTTAGAAGGCGTGGCGGGAGGGGGTCCAGATACGCAGTATTTT
>TRBV2|NA|NA|TRBJ1-2
CASTLRGNGYTF
TGTGCCAGCACCCTACGGGGCAATGGCTACACCTTC
>TRBV7-9|NA|NA|TRBJ2-5
CASSSYRGGGETQYF
TGTGCCAGCAGCTCCTACAGGGGAGGAGGCGAGACCCAGTACTTC
>TRBV2|NA|NA|TRBJ2-7
CASSPSYEQYF
TGTGCCAGCAGCCCTAGTTACGAGCAGTACTTC
>TRBV19|TRBD2|NA|TRBJ2-1
CASGGSGSSYEQFF
TGTGCCAGTGGTGGGAGCGGGAGTTCGTATGAGCAGTTCTTC
>TRBV6-5|NA|once|TRBJ2-1
CASSYSARGYNEQFF
TGTGCCAGCAGTTACTCGGCTAGAGGTTACAATGAGCAGTTCTTC
>TRBV19|NA|NA|TRBJ1-1
CASSIEREVTEAFF
TGTGCCAGTAGTATCGAAAGGGAGGTAACTGAAGCTTTCTTT
>TRBV7-9|NA|NA|TRBJ1-2
CASSLEGRVYGYTF
TGTGCCAGCAGCTTAGAGGGCAGGGTGTATGGCTACACCTTC
>TRBV6-4|NA|once|TRBJ2-3
CASSAGVSTDTQYF
TGTGCCAGCAGCGCAGGGGTGAGCACAGATACGCAGTATTTT
>TRBV9|NA|NA|TRBJ2-2
CASSVSGSANTGELFF
TGTGCCAGCAGCGTTTCGGGATCCGCGAACACCGGGGAGCTGTTTTTT
>TRBV9|NA|NA|TRBJ2-3
CASTLEGGYADTQYF
TGTGCCAGCACCCTTGAGGGGGGGTACGCAGATACGCAGTATTTT
>TRBV4-2|NA|once|TRBJ2-1
CASSQEVRQGSRNEQFF
TGTGCCAGCAGCCAAGAAGTTAGGCAGGGGAGCCGGAATGAGCAGTTCTTC
>TRBV5-6|NA|once|TRBJ2-1
CASSPRLDSYNEQFF
TGTGCCAGCAGCCCCCGACTAGATTCCTACAATGAGCAGTTCTTC
>TRBV7-9|TRBD1|NA|TRBJ2-7
CASSSDRDSYEQYF
TGTGCCAGCAGCTCAGACAGGGACTCCTACGAGCAGTACTTC
>TRBV4-1|TRBD1|NA|TRBJ2-7
CASSRTFDREGTYEQYF
TGCGCCAGCAGCCGGACATTTGACAGGGAAGGGACCTACGAGCAGTACTTC
>TRBV29-1|NA|NA|TRBJ1-1
CSVEQGREGEAFF
TGCAGCGTTGAACAGGGGCGCGAAGGTGAAGCTTTCTTT
>TRBV18|NA|NA|TRBJ2-7
CASSPQSYEQYF
TGTGCCAGCTCACCGCAGAGCTACGAGCAGTACTTC
>TRBV27|TRBD1|once|TRBJ1-2
CASRSGTGVPYTF
TGTGCCAGCAGATCCGGGACAGGGGTCCCCTACACCTTC
>TRBV5-1|TRBD2|few|TRBJ2-3
CASSSRGALAGISDTQYF
TGCGCCAGCAGCTCCCGGGGGGCGCTAGCGGGGATTTCAGATACGCAGTATTTT
>TRBV5-6|NA|few|TRBJ2-7
CASSTGFSYEQYF
TGTGCCAGCAGCACAGGGTTCTCCTACGAGCAGTACTTC
>TRBV2|NA|NA|TRBJ2-3
CASSWTSTDTQYF
TGTGCCAGCAGTTGGACTAGCACAGATACGCAGTATTTT
>TRBV7-9|NA|once|TRBJ1-1
CASSLQQGPEAFF
TGTGCCAGCAGCCTACAACAGGGTCCTGAAGCTTTCTTT
>TRBV6-1|NA|NA|TRBJ1-2
CASSSGRETGYTF
TGTGCCAGCAGTTCGGGGCGGGAAACGGGCTACACCTTC